This TCR beta chain is from a study of blood T cell repertoires in COVID-19. CDR1 and CDR2 from the germline V gene are DFQATT and SNEGSKA (reference sequence). This CDR3 has 12 amino acids. V shed 3 bases and J shed 3 bases, with 5 bases lying between them. TCRdb's copy holds only in-frame clones and misses some; the assay was immunoSEQ multiplex PCR. This table has about 140,000 clones, 80% to 90% appearing once. Sequenced input: peripheral blood. The chain couples TRBV20-1 to TRBJ2-2; unclear D gene. This TCR was sampled from an older woman with active COVID-19. The CDR3 loop reads CSASSDTGELFF. As DNA, the CDR3 is TGCAGTGCTAGTTCGGACACCGGGGAGCTGTTTTTT.